This TCR beta chain was observed in a study of response to subunit inactivated influenza vaccine. MiXCR was run by TCRdb on the RT-PCR reads, yielding one entry per CDR3 protein. The table has fewer than 750,000 distinct CDR3 sequences, around 13% seen once. The V gene lost 0 bases and the J gene lost 1 base, with 10 bases spanning the gap. Looked up from germline, CDR1 is DFQATT and CDR2 is SNEGSKA (reference sequence). The CDR3 sequence is 15 residues long. General study results and limits: Each seasonal flu vaccination may recruit only limited new T cells, authors suggested.

This clonotype was found a few times. Its antigen is still unknown. The rearrangement uses TRBV20-1 and TRBJ2-1; TRBD2 might be the D (5 bases). This TCR was recovered from a man aged 50-60 years who received an inactivated influenza vaccine. The sample in question was PBMCs from blood, obtained about 13 days after vaccination. CDR3 bases: TGCAGTGCTAGAGACGCCGGGGTTTCCTACAATGAGCAGTTCTTC. This translates into CSARDAGVSYNEQFF.